Below, 22 T cell receptor beta chains from the same sample are listed, as sequenced in a study of CD8 T cells in Susac syndrome. It was with random hexamers that roughly 0.5 to 1 ug RNA was reverse transcribed. TCRdb recomputed calls from the immunoSEQ multiplex PCR reads with MiXCR, one row per CDR3 protein. Counted here are some 400,000 distinct CDR3 sequences, more than 80% occurring once; the ten biggest clones make up about 0.1%. Sequenced material: CD8+ T cells from PBMCs. These receptor sequences come from a human donor with multiple sclerosis.

In DNA, the CDR3 is TGTGCCAGCTCACCAAGCTTCTGGACCCCCTGGGGTGAGCAGTTCTTC. It translates to CASSPSFWTPWGEQFF. The J gene is TRBJ2-1, the V gene TRBV18, with D uncertain. V was cut by 2 bases and J by 9 bases, with 20 bases left in between. This CDR3 has 16 amino acids. Per germline, CDR1 KGHSH and CDR2 LQKENI. Full variable domain (missing parts from reference TRBV18 and TRBJ2-1): NAGVMQNPRHLVRRRGQEARLRCSPMKGHSHVYWYRQLPEEGLKFMVYLQKENIIDESGMPKERFSAEFPKEGPSILRIQQVVRGDSAAYFCASSPSFWTPWGEQFFGPGTRLTVL.

V gene TRBV27 combines with J gene TRBJ2-7; TRBD1 aligns across 8 bases. J lost 7 bases, V lost 3 bases, and 5 bases had no gene match. CDR1 is MNHEY, CDR2 SMNVEV, per germline (reference sequence). CDR3 length: 13 amino acids. CDR3 region: CASSFTGGGEQYF. CDR3 DNA: TGTGCCAGCAGTTTTACAGGGGGAGGTGAGCAGTACTTC.

Turning to this clonotype: The DNA is left out, because the CDR3 cannot be placed on it with certainty; the CDR3 is given as TCRdb lists it. J is TRBJ1-1 and V is TRBV7-2; TRBD1 reflects the table's D call only, with no check against the DNA. The CDR3 spans 16 residues, counting both ends. CDR1 and CDR2 (germline): SGHTA, FQGNSA. This CDR3 reads CASSFGPGAFSTEAFF.

V usage is TRBV25-1 and J usage is TRBJ2-3; weak D call: TRBD2 (6 bases). Deletions cut 2 bases from V and 7 bases from J, with 13 bases between. Germline lookup yields CDR1 MGHDK and CDR2 SYGVNS. The CDR3 is 14 residues long. CDR3: CASSERGGAYTQYF. The CDR3 DNA reads as TGTGCCAGCAGTGAACGAGGAGGGGCCTATACGCAGTATTTT.

This CDR3 reads CASSDSGGTGNEQFF. The CDR3 nucleotides are TGTGCCAGCAGTGATTCGGGGGGGACGGGCAATGAGCAGTTCTTC. The V call is TRBV6-5, the J call TRBJ2-1; 8 bases match TRBD2. This CDR3 is built from 15 residues. Per germline, CDR1 MNHEY and CDR2 SVGAGI. The trim removed 5 bases at V and 6 bases at J, leaving 9 bases unmatched.

The chain employs TRBV19 and TRBJ2-2; D unresolved. CDR1 and CDR2 (germline): LNHDA, SQIVND (reference sequence). Trimming pared 9 bases from V and 2 bases from J, leaving 10 bases between. This CDR3 has 13 amino acids. CDR3 in amino acids: CASSLVNTGELFF. CDR3 bases: TGTGCCAGCTCCCTAGTTAACACCGGGGAGCTGTTTTTT. The full variable domain, with the rest looked up from reference TRBV19 and TRBJ2-2, is DGGITQSPKYLFRKEGQNVTLSCEQNLNHDAMYWYRQDPGQGLRLIYYSQIVNDFQKGDIAEGYSVSREKKESFPLTVTSAQKNPTAFYLCASSLVNTGELFFGEGSRLTVL.

This chain's CDR3 is CASSSSWEAFF. CDR3 DNA: TGCGCCAGCAGCAGCTCTTGGGAAGCTTTCTTT. The chain combines TRBV4-1 with TRBJ1-1; D uncertain. Germline lookup yields CDR1 MGHRA and CDR2 YSYEKL. The CDR3 loop spans 11 amino acids. V lost 5 bases and J lost 8, with 9 bases in between.

This chain links TRBV4-1 with TRBJ1-3; a possible D gene is TRBD1 (5 bases). CDR3 length equals 14 residues. V shed 1 base and J shed 3 bases, with 7 bases lying between them. Germline lookup yields CDR1 MGHRA and CDR2 YSYEKL. The CDR3 sequence: CASSQVGDGNTIYF. Written as DNA, the CDR3 is TGCGCCAGCAGCCAAGTGGGGGATGGAAACACCATATATTTT.

V is TRBV29-1 and J is TRBJ2-2; 7 bases agree with TRBD1. Germline trimming cut 6 bases from V and 6 bases from J; bases unmatched to any gene: 4. This CDR3 spans 12 amino acids. Germline CDR1 is SQVTM and CDR2 is ANQGSEA. The CDR3 sequence is CSVDQGAGELFF. CDR3 DNA sequence: TGCAGCGTAGATCAGGGGGCCGGGGAGCTGTTTTTT.

The rearrangement joins TRBV6-5 to TRBJ2-7; 7 bases agree with TRBD2. J gave up 7 bases and V 7 bases, and 16 bases lay outside the gene matches. The length of the CDR3 is 15 residues. CDR1 is MNHEY, CDR2 SVGAGI, per germline. The CDR3 here is CASTPWAGAVEEQYF. CDR3 bases: TGTGCCAGCACCCCTTGGGCGGGAGCGGTTGAAGAGCAGTACTTC.

The gene calls are TRBV5-1 and TRBJ2-7; the D gene is possibly TRBD2 (7 bases). Germline CDR1 is SGHRS and CDR2 is YFSETQ. Trimming cost V 4 bases and J 3 bases, with 20 bases left between them. The CDR3 sequence is 16 residues long. The CDR3 protein is CASSLEWGGLDYEQYF. The CDR3 coding sequence is TGCGCCAGCAGCCTTGAGTGGGGGGGCCTGGACTACGAGCAGTACTTC.

J is TRBJ2-2 and V is TRBV7-6, with 8 nucleotides matching TRBD2. Germline trimming cut 3 bases from V and 6 bases from J; bases unmatched to any gene: 18. From germline, CDR1 is SGHVS and CDR2 FNYEAQ. The CDR3 is 19 amino acids. The CDR3 nucleotides are TGTGCCAGCAGCTTTCCGGACGGGGGGGGGCCCCTCACGGCCGGGGAGCTGTTTTTT. Translation gives CASSFPDGGGPLTAGELFF.

The V and J genes are TRBV6-1 and TRBJ2-7, with TRBD2 identical over 7 bases. The CDR3 runs to 16 residues. The trim removed 11 bases at V and 3 bases at J, leaving 19 bases unmatched. Germline assignment: CDR1 MNHNS and CDR2 SASEGT. The CDR3 protein is CAVPEEGGPEYYEQYF. The CDR3 DNA reads TGTGCCGTCCCAGAAGAGGGAGGGCCGGAGTACTACGAGCAGTACTTC.

V gene TRBV6-5 combines with J gene TRBJ2-1; D remains ambiguous. The CDR3 contains 13 residues. Germline V CDR1 and CDR2: MNHEY, SVGAGI. The germline V and J ends were trimmed by 6 bases and 5 bases, with 11 bases remaining between them. The CDR3: CASRNQGNNEQFF. DNA for the CDR3: TGTGCCAGCAGAAACCAAGGGAACAATGAGCAGTTCTTC.

This clonotype has a single count. This chain links TRBV15 with TRBJ2-7, with 9 bases identical to TRBD2. Looked up from germline, CDR1 is LNHNV and CDR2 is YYDKDF (reference sequence). The CDR3 is 16 residues long. The J segment lost 1 base and the V segment lost 0 bases, leaving 4 bases of the junction unmatched. The CDR3 DNA reads as TGTGCCACCAGCAGAGATACAGGACTAGCGTCCTACGAGCAGTACTTC. Translating gives CATSRDTGLASYEQYF.

This chain joins TRBV27 and TRBJ1-5, with D possibly TRBD1 on 5 matching bases. V lost 5 bases and J 5 bases, leaving 16 bases between the germline ends. The CDR3 contains 15 residues. Per the germline V gene, CDR1 is MNHEY and CDR2 is SMNVEV (reference sequence). The CDR3 sequence: CASSTLGGADQPQHF. The DNA of the CDR3 is TGTGCCAGCAGTACGCTTGGGGGAGCCGATCAGCCCCAGCATTTT.

The rearrangement uses TRBV6-5 and TRBJ1-1; weak D call: TRBD1 (5 bases). Trimming stripped 6 bases from V and 11 bases from J, with 16 bases between. The CDR3 covers 12 residues. Germline loops: CDR1 MNHEY, CDR2 SVGAGI. CDR3 in amino acids: CASSQPGLNAFF. The DNA for the CDR3 is TGTGCCAGCAGCCAGCCAGGGCTGAACGCTTTCTTT.

V and J are TRBV5-6 and TRBJ1-2, with D hard to call. V lost 6 bases to trimming and J lost 5 bases, with 20 bases between them. CDR1 is SGHDT, CDR2 YYEEEE, per germline. The CDR3 is made up of 15 amino acids. CDR3 in DNA: TGTGCCAGCAACCCGGAGGGCAGCTCATTATATGGCTACACCTTC. Translated: CASNPEGSSLYGYTF.

This clonotype was recorded a few times. The rearrangement joins TRBV27 to TRBJ1-4; D ambiguous. The V gene lost 2 bases and the J gene lost 8 bases, with 6 bases spanning the gap. CDR3 length: 12 amino acids. Looked up from germline, CDR1 is MNHEY and CDR2 is SMNVEV (reference sequence). Here the CDR3 reads CASSLDGEKLFF. The CDR3 DNA sequence: TGTGCCAGCAGTTTAGACGGAGAAAAACTGTTTTTT.

The V and J genes are TRBV27 and TRBJ1-1, with a weak D call TRBD1 (5 bases). This CDR3 has 13 amino acids. With 3 bases removed from V and 7 bases from J, the gap between germline ends came to 12 bases. The V gene's germline CDR1 is MNHEY and CDR2 SMNVEV (reference sequence). CDR3 sequence: CASSFSRDHEAFF. The CDR3 coding sequence is TGTGCCAGCAGTTTCAGCCGGGACCATGAAGCTTTCTTT.

This chain connects TRBV2 to TRBJ2-2; 9 bases match TRBD1. The CDR3 is 17 amino acids. V was pared by 9 bases and J by 4 bases, with 15 bases of the junction left unmatched. Germline CDR1 reads SNHLY; CDR2 reads FYNNEI. The DNA for the CDR3 is TGTGCCAGATCTTCGGGACAGGGTATCGTGGGCACCGGGGAGCTGTTTTTT. It is translated as CARSSGQGIVGTGELFF.

The genes are TRBV30 and TRBJ2-7, with D perhaps TRBD2 (7 bases). With 0 bases removed from V and 6 bases from J, the gap between germline ends came to 9 bases. CDR1 and CDR2 (germline): GTSNPN, SVGIG (reference sequence). The CDR3 covers 12 residues. The CDR3 loop is CAWSVGGLEQYF. The CDR3 DNA reads as TGTGCCTGGAGTGTCGGGGGGCTCGAGCAGTACTTC.